A selection of T cell receptor beta chains follows, all from one sample in a study of shared clonotypes between healthy human individuals. Generated by immunoSEQ multiplex PCR, the TCRdb table keeps only in-frame clones and is missing some. This repertoire shows under 850,000 clones, about 91% found once; its top ten account for 24%. Sequenced input: naive CD8+ T cells sorted from blood. The receptors were sampled from a man under 40 in good health. CDR3s include the opening cysteine and the closing phenylalanine or tryptophan. A D gene is named only where the DNA matches it firmly. Size values are once, few and many counts, or a class for expanded clones, and some rows have none.

v_call	d_call	clone_size	j_call	cdr3_nt	cdr3_aa
TRBV7-3	NA	NA	TRBJ2-1	TGTGCCAGCAGCCCCAGCGGGACAGCCAATGAGCAGTTCTTC	CASSPSGTANEQFF
TRBV2	TRBD1	NA	TRBJ2-7	TGTGCCAGCAGTGTAGGGACAGGGAGCCTCTCCGAGCAGTACTTC	CASSVGTGSLSEQYF
TRBV7-7	NA	NA	TRBJ2-7	TGTGCTAGCAGCCCCCGGGTAGGTGAGCAGTACTTC	CASSPRVGEQYF
TRBV10-2	TRBD1	NA	TRBJ1-1	TGCGCCACCAAGGGACAGGGGAACACTGAAGCTTTCTTT	CATKGQGNTEAFF
TRBV5-1	NA	NA	TRBJ1-5	TGCGCCAGCAGCTTGCTAGGACCGGAGCCCCAGCATTTT	CASSLLGPEPQHF
TRBV19	NA	NA	TRBJ2-1	TGTGCCAGTAGTATAGGGGGGCGCAATGAGCAGTTCTTC	CASSIGGRNEQFF
TRBV14	TRBD2	NA	TRBJ2-7	TGTGCCAGCTCTTTAAAGGCTAGCGGGATCTACGAGCAGTACTTC	CASSLKASGIYEQYF
TRBV9	TRBD1	NA	TRBJ2-3	TGTGCCAGCAGCGCGGGGACAGGGGGCGATTCAGATACGCAGTATTTT	CASSAGTGGDSDTQYF
TRBV7-2	TRBD2	NA	TRBJ2-7	TGTGCCAGCAGCTTAGTGCTAGCGGGAGGGGACGAGCAGTACTTC	CASSLVLAGGDEQYF
TRBV6-6	TRBD2	NA	TRBJ2-7	TGTGCCAGCAGGTCCGGGACTAGCGGATACGAGCAGTACTTC	CASRSGTSGYEQYF
TRBV6-5	NA	NA	TRBJ2-2	TGTGCCAGCAGTTATAGCCCCGGGGAGCTGTTTTTT	CASSYSPGELFF
TRBV30	NA	NA	TRBJ1-3	TGTGCCTGGAGTGTAACCAGCGGCTCTGGAAACACCATATATTTT	CAWSVTSGSGNTIYF
TRBV27	NA	NA	TRBJ1-1	TGTGCCAGCAGTTACCTGGGGCTAAACACTGAAGCTTTCTTT	CASSYLGLNTEAFF
TRBV7-3	NA	NA	TRBJ2-3	TGTGCCAGCAGCCCGCGCGGTGGGGATACGCAGTATTTT	CASSPRGGDTQYF
TRBV7-6	TRBD1	NA	TRBJ1-3	TGTGCCAGCAGCTCCTCAACCGGGACAGTCGGAAACACCATATATTTT	CASSSSTGTVGNTIYF
TRBV27	NA	NA	TRBJ2-5	TGTGCCAGCAGTTTCGGGACCCCTCCAACGGAAGAGACCCAGTACTTC	CASSFGTPPTEETQYF
TRBV10-3	TRBD1	once	TRBJ2-7	TGTGCCATCAGTGACACCGGGACAGAGTCCTACGAGCAGTACTTC	CAISDTGTESYEQYF
TRBV11-2	NA	NA	TRBJ2-1	TGTGCCAGCAGCTTAAATTCGGCTAGCGCCAATGAGCAGTTCTTC	CASSLNSASANEQFF
TRBV7-9	TRBD1	NA	TRBJ2-7	TGTGCCAGCAGCGATGCCTCCGGGACAGATTTCTACGAGCAGTACTTC	CASSDASGTDFYEQYF
TRBV30	TRBD2	NA	TRBJ2-1	TGTGCCTGGAGGGGTCTAGCGGCCGTATACAATGAGCAGTTCTTC	CAWRGLAAVYNEQFF
TRBV29-1	TRBD1	NA	TRBJ2-1	TGCAGCGTTGAGACAGGGAAGAATGAGCAGTTCTTC	CSVETGKNEQFF
TRBV29-1	NA	NA	TRBJ2-1	TGCAGCGTTGACGACCTGGAGGATTTACCCTACAATGAGCAGTTCTTC	CSVDDLEDLPYNEQFF
TRBV18	NA	few	TRBJ2-1	TGTGCCAGCTCATTGGACCGCCGTCGCTACAATGAGCAGTTCTTC	CASSLDRRRYNEQFF
TRBV7-9	TRBD1	NA	TRBJ2-5	TGTGCCAGCAGCTCGGGACAGGGTATCTTGGAGACCCAGTACTTC	CASSSGQGILETQYF
TRBV11-2	NA	NA	TRBJ2-1	TGTGCCAGCAGCTTAAGGGGAAGAATGGAGTACAATGAGCAGTTCTTC	CASSLRGRMEYNEQFF
TRBV9	TRBD2	NA	TRBJ2-1	TGTGCCAGCAGCAGTAGCGGGAAAATGGACAATGAGCAGTTCTTC	CASSSSGKMDNEQFF
TRBV28	TRBD1	NA	TRBJ1-2	TGTGCCAGCAGTTTATCGTACAGGGGGCAGGGCTACACCTTC	CASSLSYRGQGYTF
TRBV4-1	NA	NA	TRBJ1-1	TGCGCCAGCAGCCAAGAATTCGGGGGCATCATGAACACTGAAGCTTTCTTT	CASSQEFGGIMNTEAFF
TRBV5-4	NA	NA	TRBJ2-1	TGTGCCAGCAGCCCGGGCCCTAGCCAGAGCTCCTACAATGAGCAGTTCTTC	CASSPGPSQSSYNEQFF
TRBV7-9	NA	NA	TRBJ2-2	TGTGCCAGCAGCCCCAGGGGCTACACCGGGGAGCTGTTTTTT	CASSPRGYTGELFF
TRBV7-9	TRBD2	NA	TRBJ2-7	TGTGCCAGCAGCTTAACCGGGACTAGCAGATCCTACGAGCAGTACTTC	CASSLTGTSRSYEQYF
TRBV13	NA	NA	TRBJ2-1	TGTGCCAGCAGCTTAGGCGTAGATCCCTCCTACAATGAGCAGTTCTTC	CASSLGVDPSYNEQFF
TRBV7-9	TRBD1	NA	TRBJ2-7	TGTGCCAGCAGCGACCGGGACAGGACCTACGAGCAGTACTTC	CASSDRDRTYEQYF
TRBV9	NA	NA	TRBJ2-3	TGTGCCAGCAGCGTAGATCGGGACTCCTATTTAACAGATACGCAGTATTTT	CASSVDRDSYLTDTQYF
TRBV5-1	TRBD2	NA	TRBJ2-7	TGCGCCAGCAGCTTGAAGATTAGCGGGAACTACGAGCAGTACTTC	CASSLKISGNYEQYF
TRBV7-9	TRBD1	NA	TRBJ1-1	TGTGCCAGCAGCTTATCAGTAACAGGGGGCGCCGGCCTTACTGAAGCTTTCTTT	CASSLSVTGGAGLTEAFF